Presented here are 5 T cell receptor beta chains from one specimen sequenced in a study of control samples from healthy donors and cancer patients. TCRdb's copy holds only in-frame clones and misses some; the assay was immunoSEQ multiplex PCR. Here the sample spans 90,000 to 150,000 clones, about nine tenths being singletons. Sequencing was done on a sample of blood. These receptors originate from a man aged 35 to 55 in good health.

This clone was observed once. This chain uses TRBV5-8 with TRBJ2-1; 14 bases are shared with TRBD2. V was pared by 0 bases and J by 10 bases, with 3 bases of the junction left unmatched. The CDR3 covers 15 residues. CDR1 is SGHTS, CDR2 YDEGEE, per germline. CDR3 bases: TGTGCCAGCAGCTTGGAGGGACTAGCGGGAGACGAGCAGTTCTTC. Amino acids: CASSLEGLAGDEQFF.

This CDR3 is CAWSRGQPGNTIYF. The DNA of the CDR3 is TGTGCCTGGAGTAGGGGACAGCCAGGAAACACCATATATTTT. The rearrangement uses TRBV30 and TRBJ1-3; 7 bases line up with TRBD1. CDR3 length: 14 residues. CDR1 GTSNPN and CDR2 SVGIG come from the germline V gene (reference sequence). The trim removed 2 bases at V and 4 bases at J, leaving 5 bases unmatched.

To note about this clone: The junction and the germline gene differ at one end; a read error may be behind it. The chain recombines TRBV6-6 with TRBJ1-3; unclear D gene. The CDR3 length is 12 residues. The germline V gene has CDR1 MNHNY and CDR2 SVGAGI (reference sequence). The CDR3 DNA reads TGTGCCAGCAGTTACTCTGGGAACACCATATATTTT. Translated: CASSYSGNTIYF.

The rearrangement joins TRBV6-5 to TRBJ1-4, with 9 bases lining up with TRBD1. V was clipped by 0 bases and J by 8 bases; unmatched bases: 4. Germline V gene lookup returns CDR1 MNHEY and CDR2 SVGAGI. The CDR3 is made up of 15 amino acids. CDR3 amino acids: CASSYSGTGREKLFF. CDR3 nucleotides: TGTGCCAGCAGTTACTCCGGGACAGGGCGCGAAAAACTGTTTTTT.

The chain uses TRBV5-1 and TRBJ1-2; TRBD1 matches 7 bases. The CDR3 has 14 amino acids. CDR1 SGHRS and CDR2 YFSETQ come from the germline V gene. V was pared by 1 base and J by 8 bases, with 8 bases of the junction left unmatched. DNA for the CDR3: TGCGCCAGCAGCTTGAGGGCAGAAGGGGGCGGCTACACCTTC. Residues: CASSLRAEGGGYTF.